A selection of T cell receptor beta chains follows, all from one sample in a study of blood T cell repertoires in COVID-19. Clones were sequenced by immunoSEQ multiplex PCR, and TCRdb holds only the in-frame ones, with some missing. Of roughly 200,000 clones in the sample, 85% are singletons; the top ten hold under 20%. The specimen sequenced was PBMCs or T cells enriched from blood (not recorded which). The receptors come from a man between 40 and 49 years old who had recovered from COVID-19. Both conserved end residues are part of each CDR3. The D gene is left open where the match is weak. The size entry is marked missing in some rows and otherwise reads once, few, many or a size class.

>TRBD2|few|TRBJ2-1|TRBV15
CATRAGTRNRGNEQFF
>TRBD2|-|TRBJ2-7|TRBV3-1/TRBV3-2
CASSLVRTSSSYEQYF
>TRBD2|-|TRBJ2-7|TRBV19
CASRFGLAESYEQYF
>TRBD2|-|TRBJ2-1|TRBV5-3
CARSQLAGVGNEQFF
>-|-|TRBJ2-2|TRBV28
CASLERGTGELFF
>-|-|TRBJ2-1|TRBV19
CASSSHKATEGRYNEQFF
>TRBD1|many|TRBJ2-3|TRBV6-1
CASSERTGGADTQYF
>-|few|TRBJ1-4|TRBV6-5
CASSYSSRALHEKLFF
>-|-|TRBJ1-3|TRBV7-8
CASSSQGSGNTIYF
>-|-|TRBJ2-1|TRBV11-3
CASSGGGTAYNEQFF
>TRBD1|-|TRBJ1-1|TRBV7-9
CASSFPDRGLTEAFF
>TRBD2|-|TRBJ2-5|TRBV7-8
CASSLRLAGAIQETQYF
>-|-|TRBJ2-7|TRBV13
CASSLWGRDPYEQYF
>TRBD2|-|TRBJ2-5|TRBV29-1
CSAAQGLAEETQYF
>TRBD2|-|TRBJ2-5|TRBV6-2/TRBV6-3
CASSFGRASETQYF
>-|-|TRBJ1-2|TRBV27
CASSPKVVVGVYGYTF
>TRBD1|-|TRBJ2-1|TRBV29-1
CSVDRQGVFF
>-|-|TRBJ1-1|TRBV30
CAWRVGSAEAFF
>-|-|TRBJ1-1|TRBV18
CASSPGAELEAFF
>TRBD1|-|TRBJ1-3|TRBV9
CASSARTGTDTIYF
>TRBD1|once|TRBJ1-1|TRBV9
CASSTDPDRAHTEAFF
>TRBD2|-|TRBJ2-5|TRBV5-1
CASSSSGRDDETQYF